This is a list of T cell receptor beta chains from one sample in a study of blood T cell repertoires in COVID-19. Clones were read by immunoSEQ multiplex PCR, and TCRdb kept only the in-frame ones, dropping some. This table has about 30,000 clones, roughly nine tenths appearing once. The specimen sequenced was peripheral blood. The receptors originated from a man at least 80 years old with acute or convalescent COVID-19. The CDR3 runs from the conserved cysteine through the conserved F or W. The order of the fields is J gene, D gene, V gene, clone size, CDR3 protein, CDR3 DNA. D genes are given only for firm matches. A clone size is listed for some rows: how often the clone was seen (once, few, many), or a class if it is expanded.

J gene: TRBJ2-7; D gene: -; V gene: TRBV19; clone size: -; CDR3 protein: CASSIQADTGLQQYF; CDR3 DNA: TGTGCCAGTAGTATCCAGGCGGACACGGGTCTTCAGCAGTACTTC
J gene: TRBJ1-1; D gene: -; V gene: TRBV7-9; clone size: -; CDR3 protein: CASSPPIQGNTEAFF; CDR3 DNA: TGTGCCAGCAGCCCTCCGATTCAGGGAAACACTGAAGCTTTCTTT
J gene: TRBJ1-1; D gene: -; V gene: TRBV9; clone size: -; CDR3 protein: CASSVGQGYTEAFF; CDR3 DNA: TGTGCCAGCAGCGTAGGGCAGGGTTACACTGAAGCTTTCTTT
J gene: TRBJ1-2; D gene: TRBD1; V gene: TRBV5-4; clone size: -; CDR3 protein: CASSLGQGAFSDYGYTF; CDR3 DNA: TGTGCCAGCAGCCTTGGACAGGGGGCGTTTAGTGACTATGGCTACACCTTC
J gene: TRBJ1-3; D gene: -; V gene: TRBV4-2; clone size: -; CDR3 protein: CASSQIGGSGNTIYF; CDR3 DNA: TGTGCCAGCAGCCAGATAGGGGGCTCTGGAAACACCATATATTTT
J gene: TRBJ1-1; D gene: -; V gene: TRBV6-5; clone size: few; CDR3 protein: CASRAYTEAFF; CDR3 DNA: TGTGCCAGCAGGGCTTACACTGAAGCTTTCTTT
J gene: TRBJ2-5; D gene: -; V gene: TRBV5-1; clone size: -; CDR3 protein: CASSAGGAGQETQYF; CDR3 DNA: TGCGCCAGCAGCGCTGGGGGGGCAGGCCAAGAGACCCAGTACTTC
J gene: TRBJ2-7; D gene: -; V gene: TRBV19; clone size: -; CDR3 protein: CASSTATGGPSSYEQYF; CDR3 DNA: TGTGCCAGTAGTACGGCAACGGGGGGCCCGAGCTCCTACGAGCAGTACTTC
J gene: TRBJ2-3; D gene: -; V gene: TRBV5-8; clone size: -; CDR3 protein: CASSFADTQYF; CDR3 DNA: TGTGCCAGCAGCTTCGCAGATACGCAGTATTTT
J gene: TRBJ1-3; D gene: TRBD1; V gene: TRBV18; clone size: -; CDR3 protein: CASSRIDRGHSGNTIYF; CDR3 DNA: TGTGCCAGCTCACGGATCGACAGGGGACACTCTGGAAACACCATATATTTT
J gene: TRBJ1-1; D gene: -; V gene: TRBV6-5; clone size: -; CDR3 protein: CASSYSRNTEAFF; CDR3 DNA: TGTGCCAGCAGTTACTCTCGGAACACTGAAGCTTTCTTT
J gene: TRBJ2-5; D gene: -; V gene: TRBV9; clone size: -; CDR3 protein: CASSVALGGTQYF; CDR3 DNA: TGTGCCAGCAGCGTAGCTCTAGGAGGGACCCAGTACTTC
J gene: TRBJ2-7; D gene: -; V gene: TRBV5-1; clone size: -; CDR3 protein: CASSPSGLSTYEQYF; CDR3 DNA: TGCGCCAGCAGCCCCTCGGGATTGAGCACCTACGAGCAGTACTTC
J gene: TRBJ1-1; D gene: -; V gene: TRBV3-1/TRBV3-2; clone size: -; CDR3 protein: CASSQVRNTEAFF; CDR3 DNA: TGTGCCAGCAGCCAAGTCAGGAACACTGAAGCTTTCTTT
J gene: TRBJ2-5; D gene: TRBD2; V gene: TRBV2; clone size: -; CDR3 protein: CASRGSGGLGTQYF; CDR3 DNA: TGTGCCAGCAGGGGTAGCGGGGGCTTGGGGACCCAGTACTTC
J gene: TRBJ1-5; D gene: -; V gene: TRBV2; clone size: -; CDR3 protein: CASSPDNQPQHF; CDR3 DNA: TGTGCCAGCAGTCCAGATAATCAGCCCCAGCATTTT
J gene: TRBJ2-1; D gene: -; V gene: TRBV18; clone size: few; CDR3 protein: CASSPRRREAAYNEQFF; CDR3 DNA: TGTGCCAGCTCACCACGGAGGAGGGAAGCCGCCTACAATGAGCAGTTCTTC
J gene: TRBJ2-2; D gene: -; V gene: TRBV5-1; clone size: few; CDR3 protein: CASSSQGPAGTGELFF; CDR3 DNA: TGCGCCAGCAGCTCCCAGGGGCCCGCAGGGACCGGGGAGCTGTTTTTT
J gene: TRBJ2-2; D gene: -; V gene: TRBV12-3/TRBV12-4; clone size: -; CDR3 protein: CASRLGNGELFF; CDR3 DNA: TGTGCCAGCAGGTTAGGTAACGGGGAGCTGTTTTTT
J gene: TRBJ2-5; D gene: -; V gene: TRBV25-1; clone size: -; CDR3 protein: CASSLGAWRAQETQYF; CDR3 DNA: TGTGCCAGCAGCCTAGGGGCCTGGAGGGCACAAGAGACCCAGTACTTC
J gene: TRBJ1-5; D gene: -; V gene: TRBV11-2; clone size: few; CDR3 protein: CASSLQQDRPQHF; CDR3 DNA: TGTGCCAGCAGCCTACAACAGGATCGGCCCCAGCATTTT
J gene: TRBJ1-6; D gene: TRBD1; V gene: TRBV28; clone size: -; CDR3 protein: CASSLGHRGSPLHF; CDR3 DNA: TGTGCCAGCAGTTTAGGGCACAGGGGATCACCCCTCCACTTT